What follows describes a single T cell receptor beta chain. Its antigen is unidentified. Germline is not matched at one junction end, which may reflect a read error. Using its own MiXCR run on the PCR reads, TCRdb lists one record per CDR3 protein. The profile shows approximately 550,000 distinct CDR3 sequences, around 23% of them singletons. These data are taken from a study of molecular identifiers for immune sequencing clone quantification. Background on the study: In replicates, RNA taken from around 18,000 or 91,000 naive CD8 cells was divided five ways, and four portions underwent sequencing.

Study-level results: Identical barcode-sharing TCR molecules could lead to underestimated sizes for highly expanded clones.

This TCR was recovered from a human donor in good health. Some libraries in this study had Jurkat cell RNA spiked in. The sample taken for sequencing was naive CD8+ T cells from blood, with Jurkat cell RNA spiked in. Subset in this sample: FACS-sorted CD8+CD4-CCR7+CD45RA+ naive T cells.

The CDR3 here is CASSHNYEQHF. CDR3 nucleotides: TGTGCCAGCAGCCACAACTACGAGCAGCACTTC. The rearrangement uses TRBV11-2 and TRBJ2-7, with D unclear. Per germline, CDR1 SGHAT and CDR2 FQNNGV. This CDR3 region has 11 residues.